This entry describes one T cell receptor (beta chain). V lost 6 bases to trimming and J lost 1 base; unmatched junction nucleotides: 6. Per germline, CDR1 LNHDA and CDR2 SQIVND (reference sequence). The CDR3 is 15 amino acids. This sample was taken from a study of patients and donors after allogeneic stem cell transplantation. TCRdb redid the calling of the RT-PCR reads with MiXCR, one entry per CDR3 protein. The repertoire has fewer than 180,000 distinct CDR3 sequences, 30% to 45% of them found once; the top ten carry about 50%. The TCR sequence derives from a human donor who was either an allogeneic HSCT recipient or a stem cell or donor lymphocyte infusion donor (not recorded which). It is not recorded whose cells these are; they may come from a transplant donor. Input material: blood, either unsorted or a sorted T cell fraction (not recorded which). The V call is TRBV19, the J call TRBJ1-1; 9 bases are shared with TRBD1. The CDR3 bases are TGTGCCAGTAGGAAAGGACAGGGGAAGAACACTGAAGCTTTCTTT. Translation gives CASRKGQGKNTEAFF.